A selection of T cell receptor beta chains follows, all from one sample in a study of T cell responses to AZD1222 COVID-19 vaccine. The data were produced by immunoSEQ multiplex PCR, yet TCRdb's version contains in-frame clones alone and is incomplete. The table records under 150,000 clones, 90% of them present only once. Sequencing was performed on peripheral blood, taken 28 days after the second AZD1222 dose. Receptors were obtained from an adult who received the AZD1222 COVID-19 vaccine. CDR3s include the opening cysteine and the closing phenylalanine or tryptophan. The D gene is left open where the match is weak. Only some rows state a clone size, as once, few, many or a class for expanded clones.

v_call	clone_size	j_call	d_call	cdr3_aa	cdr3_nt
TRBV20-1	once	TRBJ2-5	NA	CSASPRETQYF	TGCAGTGCTAGTCCTCGAGAGACCCAGTACTTC
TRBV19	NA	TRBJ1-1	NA	CASRRGDTEAFF	TGTGCCAGTCGAAGGGGGGACACTGAAGCTTTCTTT
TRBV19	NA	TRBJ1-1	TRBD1	CASDRGARTNTEAFF	TGTGCCAGTGACAGGGGTGCCCGCACGAACACTGAAGCTTTCTTT
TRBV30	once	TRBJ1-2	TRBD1	CAWSTNRGPGYGYTF	TGTGCCTGGAGTACTAACAGGGGGCCGGGCTATGGCTACACCTTC
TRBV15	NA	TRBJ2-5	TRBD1	CATSRDPNRGETQYF	TGTGCCACCAGCAGAGATCCCAACAGGGGAGAGACCCAGTACTTC
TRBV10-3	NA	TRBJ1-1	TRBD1	CAISGTGAEVAFF	TGTGCCATCAGCGGGACAGGGGCGGAGGTAGCTTTCTTT
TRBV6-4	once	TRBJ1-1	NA	CASSIGQTNTEAFF	TGTGCCAGCAGCATTGGGCAGACGAACACTGAAGCTTTCTTT
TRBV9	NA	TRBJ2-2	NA	CASSPRWGKNTGELFF	TGTGCCAGCAGCCCCAGGTGGGGGAAGAACACCGGGGAGCTGTTTTTT
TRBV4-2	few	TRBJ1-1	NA	CASRGITQVDTEAFF	TGTGCCAGCAGGGGGATTACTCAGGTGGACACTGAAGCTTTCTTT
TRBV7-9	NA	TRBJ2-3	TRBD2	CASSSNHGTIRTDTQYF	TGTGCCAGCAGCTCAAACCATGGGACTATTAGAACAGATACGCAGTATTTT
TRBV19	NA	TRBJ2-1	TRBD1	CASSRATGTGAYNEQFF	TGTGCCAGTAGCCGAGCGACCGGGACAGGGGCGTACAATGAGCAGTTCTTC
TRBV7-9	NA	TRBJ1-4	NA	CASSLVSRGYMGKLFF	TGTGCCAGCAGCTTAGTTTCCCGGGGATATATGGGAAAACTGTTTTTT
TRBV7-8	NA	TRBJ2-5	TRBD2	CASSAGLAGETQYF	TGTGCCAGCAGCGCGGGACTAGCGGGAGAGACCCAGTACTTC
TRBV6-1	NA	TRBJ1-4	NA	CASSEQKITNEKLFF	TGTGCCAGCAGTGAACAGAAGATTACTAATGAAAAACTGTTTTTT
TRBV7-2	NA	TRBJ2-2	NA	CASTQISPNTGELFF	TGTGCCAGCACCCAGATTTCCCCGAACACCGGGGAGCTGTTTTTT
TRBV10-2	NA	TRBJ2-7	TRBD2	CASSHPSGNSYEQYF	TGCGCCAGCAGCCACCCTAGCGGGAACTCCTACGAGCAGTACTTC
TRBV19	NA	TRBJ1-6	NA	CASRGGALSSPLHF	TGTGCCAGCCGCGGTGGGGCCTTAAGTTCACCCCTCCACTTT
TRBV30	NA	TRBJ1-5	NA	CAWSVTRGTNTNQPQHF	TGTGCCTGGAGTGTAACGCGAGGTACAAATACAAATCAGCCCCAGCATTTT
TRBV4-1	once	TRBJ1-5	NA	CASSQVPRSNQPQHF	TGCGCCAGCAGCCAAGTCCCCAGGAGCAATCAGCCCCAGCATTTT
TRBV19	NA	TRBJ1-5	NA	CASDPGWGNQPQHF	TGTGCCAGCGATCCAGGGTGGGGCAATCAGCCCCAGCATTTT
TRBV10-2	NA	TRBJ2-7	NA	CASSEATVLWETDYEQYF	TGCGCCAGCAGTGAGGCGACAGTGCTTTGGGAAACGGATTACGAGCAGTACTTC
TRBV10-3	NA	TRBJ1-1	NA	CAILEGQGMNTEAFF	TGTGCCATCCTGGAAGGCCAAGGTATGAACACTGAAGCTTTCTTT
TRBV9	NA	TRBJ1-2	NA	CASSKGGPEYGYTF	TGTGCCAGCAGTAAAGGAGGCCCGGAATATGGCTACACCTTC
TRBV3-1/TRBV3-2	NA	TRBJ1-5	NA	CASSRMSGAQPQHF	TGTGCCAGCAGCCGCATGAGTGGGGCTCAGCCCCAGCATTTT
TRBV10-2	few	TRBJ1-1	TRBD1	CASSDTGTGRNEAFF	TGCGCCAGCAGCGATACCGGGACAGGACGAAATGAAGCTTTCTTT
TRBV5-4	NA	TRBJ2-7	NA	CASSLPGAASGYEQYF	TGTGCCAGCAGCTTGCCAGGGGCGGCTAGCGGCTACGAGCAGTACTTC
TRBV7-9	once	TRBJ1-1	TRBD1	CASSLRQGDTEAFF	TGTGCCAGCAGCTTACGACAGGGAGACACTGAAGCTTTCTTT
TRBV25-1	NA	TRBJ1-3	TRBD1	CASILPGTELSSGNTIYF	TGTGCCAGCATTCTCCCTGGGACAGAGCTGAGCTCTGGAAACACCATATATTTT
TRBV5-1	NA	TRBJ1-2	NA	CASSTTANYGYTF	TGCGCCAGCAGCACGACAGCTAACTATGGCTACACCTTC
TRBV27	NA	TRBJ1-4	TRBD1	CASSLGTGGEKLFF	TGTGCCAGCAGTTTAGGGACAGGCGGGGAAAAACTGTTTTTT
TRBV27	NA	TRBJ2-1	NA	CASSFWDKNNEQFF	TGTGCCAGCAGTTTTTGGGACAAGAACAATGAGCAGTTCTTC
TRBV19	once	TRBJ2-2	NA	CATKPWVTGELFF	TGTGCCACAAAGCCCTGGGTGACCGGGGAGCTGTTTTTT
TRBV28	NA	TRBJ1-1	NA	CASRPGHMNTEAFF	TGTGCCAGCAGGCCGGGACACATGAACACTGAAGCTTTCTTT
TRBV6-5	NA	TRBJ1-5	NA	CASSYSGGAGNQPQHF	TGTGCCAGCAGTTACTCCGGGGGCGCGGGCAATCAGCCCCAGCATTTT
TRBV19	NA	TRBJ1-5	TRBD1	CASRTGLLNQPQHF	TGTGCCAGCCGGACAGGGCTCCTCAATCAGCCCCAGCATTTT
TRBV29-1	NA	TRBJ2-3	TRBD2	CSVEGLAEISTDTQYF	TGCAGCGTTGAAGGACTAGCGGAAATCAGCACAGATACGCAGTATTTT
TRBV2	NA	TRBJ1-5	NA	CASNSQGQGNQPQHF	TGTGCCAGCAATTCCCAGGGGCAAGGCAATCAGCCCCAGCATTTT
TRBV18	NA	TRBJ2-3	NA	CASSPPSHDTQYF	TGTGCCAGCTCACCACCCTCGCATGATACGCAGTATTTT
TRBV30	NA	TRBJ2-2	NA	CAWSVRALGGGELFF	TGTGCCTGGAGTGTACGTGCTCTAGGCGGCGGGGAGCTGTTTTTT
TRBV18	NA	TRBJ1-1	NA	CASSFSVGRVNTEAFF	TGTGCCAGCTCTTTCAGCGTAGGACGGGTGAACACTGAAGCTTTCTTT